The 32 T cell receptor beta chains in this list originate from one sample, sequenced in a study of CD8+ T cells in alopecia areata. The treatment here: oral pan-JAK inhibitor, 5-10 mg twice daily. Sequencing used cDNA as its template, made by extracting RNA and reverse transcribing it. Assay: immunoSEQ multiplex PCR; the TCRdb copy retains only in-frame clones and omits some. The table shows some 220,000 clones, with about 58% occurring only once. Source: CD4+ T cells sorted from blood, taken at week 4, from a patient treated with tofacitinib. The receptors originated from a human donor with alopecia areata.

V and J are TRBV15 and TRBJ2-4; no firm D call. With 0 bases removed from V and 0 bases from J, the gap between germline ends came to 12 bases. The CDR3 is 17 residues long. CDR1 is LNHNV and CDR2 is YYDKDF in the germline V gene (reference sequence). The CDR3 loop is CATSRDPARGAKNIQYF. The CDR3 DNA sequence: TGTGCCACCAGCAGAGACCCGGCTCGCGGAGCCAAAAACATTCAGTACTTC.

This sequence joins TRBV29-1 and TRBJ1-2; D unresolved. V gave up 4 bases and J gave up 8 bases, with 14 bases separating them. This CDR3 has 12 amino acids. Per the germline V gene, CDR1 is SQVTM and CDR2 is ANQGSEA. The CDR3 spells CSVVSERGGYTF. The CDR3 DNA reads as TGCAGCGTTGTGTCCGAGCGAGGGGGCTACACCTTC.

Only a few counts were recorded for this clone. The V and J genes are TRBV15 and TRBJ1-5; 10 nucleotides agree with TRBD1. CDR1 LNHNV and CDR2 YYDKDF come from the germline V gene (reference sequence). Losses at the gene ends were 7 bases for V and 6 bases for J; bases not matched to a gene: 6. The CDR3 is 14 residues long. The CDR3 protein is CATTNDRGRQPQHF. DNA of the CDR3: TGTGCCACCACCAATGACAGGGGGCGTCAGCCCCAGCATTTT.

The sample holds a few counts of this clone. This CDR3 is CASSDRLAGYNEQFF. The CDR3, as DNA: TGTGCCAGCAGCGATCGACTAGCCGGCTACAATGAGCAGTTCTTC. The J gene is TRBJ2-1, the V gene TRBV7-3; TRBD2 agrees at 7 bases. J gave up 3 bases and V 5 bases, and 7 bases lay outside the gene matches. This CDR3 has 15 residues. Germline lookup yields CDR1 SGHTA and CDR2 FQGTGA.

CDR3 in amino acids: CSAGGGQDGNYGYTF. As DNA, the CDR3 is TGCAGCGCTGGGGGAGGACAAGACGGAAACTATGGCTACACCTTC. The genes are TRBV29-1 and TRBJ1-2; TRBD1 might be the D (5 bases). Per germline, CDR1 SQVTM and CDR2 ANQGSEA. This CDR3 is 15 amino acids long. V lost 7 bases, J lost 2 bases, and 20 bases lay in between.

This clone occurred a few times. The genes are TRBV29-1 and TRBJ2-1, with TRBD1 matching 7 bases. V lost 0 bases to trimming and J lost 2 bases; unmatched junction nucleotides: 4. The CDR3 sequence is 15 residues long. CDR1 SQVTM and CDR2 ANQGSEA come from the germline V gene. CDR3 loop: CSVEDPGQTYNEQFF. The CDR3 DNA is TGCAGCGTTGAAGACCCGGGACAGACCTACAATGAGCAGTTCTTC.

The chain combines TRBV4-1 with TRBJ2-3; 10 bases match TRBD2. The CDR3 loop spans 15 amino acids. Germline CDR1 is MGHRA and CDR2 is YSYEKL. J gave up 4 bases and V 4 bases, and 5 bases lay outside the gene matches. This CDR3 is CASSRPGLASDTQYF. The CDR3 bases are TGCGCCAGCAGCCGACCGGGACTAGCGTCAGATACGCAGTATTTT.

J is TRBJ1-4 and V is TRBV7-2; D remains ambiguous. Trimming removed 1 base from V and 4 bases from J, with 13 bases in between. Germline CDR1 and CDR2: SGHTA and FQGNSA. The CDR3 length is 16 residues. The CDR3 region has the DNA TGTGCCAGCAGCTTAGTTGCAGGAGCAGTTAATGAAAAACTGTTTTTT. This gives the protein CASSLVAGAVNEKLFF.

This clone was seen only a few times. The V gene is TRBV19, the J gene TRBJ2-3; 16 positions match TRBD2. Germline trimming cut 5 bases from V and 4 bases from J; bases unmatched to any gene: 3. The CDR3 has 16 amino acids. In germline, CDR1 is LNHDA, CDR2 SQIVND (reference sequence). The chain's CDR3 is CASSGTSGGAADTQYF. CDR3 DNA sequence: TGTGCCAGTAGTGGGACTAGCGGGGGGGCCGCAGATACGCAGTATTTT.

The J gene is TRBJ1-4, the V gene TRBV4-3, with D tentatively TRBD1 (5 bases). From germline, CDR1 is LGHNA and CDR2 YSLEER. V lost 0 bases and J 10 bases, leaving 12 bases between the germline ends. This CDR3 has 14 residues. The CDR3 here is CASSQDRGAGKLFF. CDR3 coding DNA: TGCGCCAGCAGCCAAGATAGAGGGGCGGGAAAACTGTTTTTT.

The sample holds a few counts of this clone. This chain links TRBV2 with TRBJ1-5; D gene ambiguous. CDR3 size: 15 residues. Trimming left V 6 bases short and J 0 bases short, with 12 bases between. CDR1 is SNHLY and CDR2 is FYNNEI in the germline V gene. CDR3 DNA: TGTGCCAGCAGCGCTGGACCTTATAGCAATCAGCCCCAGCATTTT. Its protein product is CASSAGPYSNQPQHF.

The genes are TRBV4-3 and TRBJ1-2, with D possibly TRBD1 on 6 matching bases. V was trimmed by 4 bases and J by 2 bases, leaving 8 bases between them. The CDR3 extends over 13 amino acids. Germline V lookup: CDR1 LGHNA, CDR2 YSLEER. The CDR3 bases are TGCGCCAGCAGCCTTACAGGGAACTATGGCTACACCTTC. Amino acid sequence: CASSLTGNYGYTF.

This clone was recorded a few times. The rearrangement links TRBV9 to TRBJ1-2; D might be TRBD1 (5 bases). From germline, CDR1 is SGDLS and CDR2 YYNGEE. Between the trimmed V and J ends, which lost 0 bases and 6 bases, there was a span of 15 bases. The CDR3 runs 15 residues. The CDR3 bases are TGTGCCAGCAGCGTAGATTTCAGGGATGCAGATGGCTACACCTTC. Translation gives CASSVDFRDADGYTF.

The chain links TRBV6-6 to TRBJ1-2; 12 nucleotides match TRBD1. Trimming removed 2 bases from V and 8 bases from J; junction bases left unmatched: 3. CDR3 length: 14 residues. Germline-derived CDR1 and CDR2 are MNHNY and SVGAGI (reference sequence). Written as DNA, the CDR3 is TGTGCCAGCAGTTACGGGGACAGGGGGCGAGGCTACACCTTC. Translated: CASSYGDRGRGYTF.

This chain links TRBV29-1 with TRBJ1-1; D unclear. Germline V gene sequence: CDR1 SQVTM, CDR2 ANQGSEA. V was trimmed by 6 bases and J by 4 bases, leaving 15 bases between them. This CDR3 is 13 amino acids long. This CDR3 reads CSVFSGSGTEAFF. CDR3 bases: TGCAGCGTCTTTAGCGGGTCGGGCACTGAAGCTTTCTTT. Based on the CDR3 plus reference TRBV29-1 and TRBJ1-1, the full variable domain is SAVISQKPSRDICQRGTSLTIQCQVDSQVTMMFWYRQQPGQSLTLIATANQGSEATYESGFVIDKFPISRPNLTFSTLTVSNMSPEDSSIYLCSVFSGSGTEAFFGQGTRLTVV.

There are a few counts of this clone. The chain joins TRBV5-5 to TRBJ2-6; D gene uncertain. This CDR3 region has 15 residues. Germline lookup yields CDR1 SGHKS and CDR2 YYEKEE (reference sequence). V shed 2 bases and J shed 2 bases, with 8 bases lying between them. This CDR3 is CASSFQSPGANVLTF. The CDR3 DNA reads TGTGCCAGCAGCTTTCAAAGTCCTGGGGCCAACGTCCTGACTTTC. Variable domain in full (rest from reference TRBV5-5 and TRBJ2-6): DAGVTQSPTHLIKTRGQQVTLRCSPISGHKSVSWYQQVLGQGPQFIFQYYEKEERGRGNFPDRFSARQFPNYSSELNVNALLLGDSALYLCASSFQSPGANVLTFGAGSRLTVL.

CDR3 in DNA: TGTGCCATCGGTTACTCGGACAGGAGGGAGACCTACGAGCAGTACTTC. Encoded protein: CAIGYSDRRETYEQYF. The chain carries TRBV10-3 and TRBJ2-7; TRBD1 might be the D (7 bases). The CDR3 has 16 residues. V was shortened by 8 bases and J by 2 bases, with 22 bases between the two germline ends. Germline V gives CDR1 ENHRY, CDR2 SYGVKD.

This clone has a handful of counts. The rearrangement links TRBV7-9 to TRBJ1-6; D is possibly TRBD1 (5 bases). This CDR3 is built from 15 residues. CDR1 and CDR2 from the germline V gene are SEHNR and FQNEAQ (reference sequence). V lost 5 bases, J lost 9 bases, and 17 bases lay in between. The CDR3 reads CASSAPGFHGSPLHF. CDR3 DNA sequence: TGTGCCAGCAGCGCGCCAGGGTTCCATGGTTCACCCCTCCACTTT.

The J gene is TRBJ1-2, the V gene TRBV7-2; weak D call: TRBD1 (6 bases). V lost 5 bases to trimming and J lost 8 bases, with 12 bases between them. The CDR3 is made up of 12 amino acids. Germline assignment: CDR1 SGHTA and CDR2 FQGNSA. CDR3: CASSLQGWGYTF. The CDR3 nucleotides read TGTGCCAGCAGCCTACAGGGTTGGGGCTACACCTTC.

This sequence joins TRBV2 and TRBJ2-6; no clear D gene. The CDR3 totals 16 residues. V lost 5 bases to trimming and J lost 0 bases, with 11 bases between them. CDR1 SNHLY and CDR2 FYNNEI come from the germline V gene. The CDR3 DNA sequence: TGTGCCAGCAGTTGGTACGGCGACTCTGGGGCCAACGTCCTGACTTTC. Translating gives CASSWYGDSGANVLTF.

This sequence joins TRBV27 and TRBJ2-7, with 10 positions matching TRBD2. J lost 3 bases, V lost 0 bases, and 2 bases had no gene match. Germline V CDR1 and CDR2: MNHEY, SMNVEV (reference sequence). The CDR3 spans 15 residues. This CDR3 reads CASSLSLAGSYEQYF. Here the CDR3 DNA reads TGTGCCAGCAGTTTATCACTAGCGGGGAGCTACGAGCAGTACTTC.

The chain employs TRBV29-1 and TRBJ2-3, with D possibly matching TRBD2 (6 bases). V was trimmed by 4 bases and J by 4 bases, leaving 18 bases between them. The CDR3 is 15 amino acids. CDR1 SQVTM and CDR2 ANQGSEA come from the germline V gene. Here the CDR3 reads CSVAFVQGGADTQYF. CDR3 nucleotide sequence: TGCAGCGTTGCGTTTGTTCAGGGAGGCGCAGATACGCAGTATTTT.

This clone appeared once. The V gene is TRBV29-1, the J gene TRBJ1-4, with TRBD1 as a possible D gene (6 bases). Trimming shortened V by 5 bases and J by 5 bases, and 9 bases separated the two germline ends. Germline CDR1 reads SQVTM; CDR2 reads ANQGSEA. This CDR3 region has 12 residues. CDR3 amino acids: CSVLQGNEKLFF. The CDR3 nucleotides are TGCAGCGTTCTACAGGGAAATGAAAAACTGTTTTTT.

This clone was seen ten or more times. The chain links TRBV27 to TRBJ1-1, with D unresolved. The CDR3 sequence is 15 residues long. Germline V CDR1 and CDR2: MNHEY, SMNVEV (reference sequence). V lost 5 bases, J lost 1 base, and 14 bases lay in between. This CDR3 reads CASSPTFFRNTEAFF. The CDR3 DNA is TGTGCCAGCAGTCCCACTTTTTTCCGGAACACTGAAGCTTTCTTT.

The chain is built from TRBV5-1 and TRBJ2-1, with D unclear. Trimming left V 0 bases short and J 7 bases short, with 2 bases between. The CDR3 loop spans 11 amino acids. CDR1 SGHRS and CDR2 YFSETQ come from the germline V gene. The CDR3 loop is CASSLGNEQFF. The CDR3 DNA reads as TGCGCCAGCAGCTTGGGGAATGAGCAGTTCTTC.

This clone has only a few counts. The CDR3 DNA follows: TGTGCCAGCAGTTTTAGGGGCAACGAGCAGTACTTC. Protein product: CASSFRGNEQYF. This sequence joins TRBV28 and TRBJ2-7; possibly TRBD1 for D (5 bases). The V gene lost 3 bases and the J gene lost 5 bases, with 8 bases spanning the gap. CDR3 length: 12 residues. Per the germline V gene, CDR1 is MDHEN and CDR2 is SYDVKM.

The chain employs TRBV4-3 and TRBJ1-2, with no clear D. V was cut by 0 bases and J by 5 bases, with 19 bases left in between. CDR3 length: 17 amino acids. The germline CDR1 and CDR2 sequences are LGHNA and YSLEER. CDR3 in DNA: TGCGCCAGCAGCCAAGAGTCCTCGATTTCGGGTGGGTATGGCTACACCTTC. As protein: CASSQESSISGGYGYTF.

The chain carries TRBV7-8 and TRBJ2-7; TRBD1 agrees at 9 bases. The CDR3 spans 15 residues. Losses at the gene ends were 1 base for V and 5 bases for J; bases not matched to a gene: 6. The V gene's germline CDR1 is SGHVS and CDR2 FQNEAQ. The CDR3: CASSLEGQGYHEQYF. CDR3 bases: TGTGCCAGCAGCTTAGAGGGACAGGGTTACCACGAGCAGTACTTC. Full variable domain (missing parts from reference TRBV7-8 and TRBJ2-7): GAGVSQSPRYKVAKRGQDVALRCDPISGHVSLFWYQQALGQGPEFLTYFQNEAQLDKSGLPSDRFFAERPEGSVSTLKIQRTQQEDSAVYLCASSLEGQGYHEQYFGPGTRLTVT.

This clone was seen ten or more times. The chain uses TRBV7-2 and TRBJ2-2, with D unclear. Germline V gene lookup returns CDR1 SGHTA and CDR2 FQGNSA. V was pared by 1 base and J by 4 bases, with 7 bases between. The length of the CDR3 is 14 residues. For the CDR3, the DNA is TGTGCCAGCAGCTTAGTAGTCACCACCGGGGAGCTGTTTTTT. Protein product: CASSLVVTTGELFF.

J is TRBJ1-5 and V is TRBV4-1, with unresolved D. The ends were cut back, 4 bases at V and 4 bases at J, with 20 bases in the middle. This CDR3 region has 17 residues. Germline V lookup: CDR1 MGHRA, CDR2 YSYEKL. The CDR3 spells CASSLGGPEGRNQPQHF. CDR3 DNA: TGCGCCAGCAGCCTAGGCGGCCCCGAAGGACGTAATCAGCCCCAGCATTTT.

The CDR3 protein is CASSHDPNTEAFF. In nucleotides, the CDR3 is TGCGCCAGCAGCCATGACCCGAACACTGAAGCTTTCTTT. The V call is TRBV4-3, the J call TRBJ1-1; D remains ambiguous. The V and J ends lost 3 bases and 1 base respectively, with 6 bases between them. Germline V lookup: CDR1 LGHNA, CDR2 YSLEER. CDR3 length: 13 amino acids.

This clone was detected only a few times. This sequence joins TRBV2 and TRBJ1-1, with D unclear. The V and J ends lost 8 bases and 5 bases respectively, with 18 bases between them. The CDR3 totals 14 residues. Germline V gene sequence: CDR1 SNHLY, CDR2 FYNNEI. CDR3 sequence (DNA): TGTGCCAGCGGAGAAGGGATGGTAAAAACTGAAGCTTTCTTT. As protein: CASGEGMVKTEAFF.